This passage covers 16 T cell receptor beta chains from one sample sequenced in a study of blood T cell repertoires in COVID-19. The protocol was immunoSEQ multiplex PCR, while the TCRdb copy is restricted to in-frame clones and leaves out a portion. Among about 140,000 clones listed, approximately 86% were seen once. The sample taken for sequencing was peripheral blood. The receptors shown here come from a woman between 55 and 75 years old with acute or convalescent COVID-19.

This clone was seen once. The chain has TRBV19 and TRBJ1-2; possibly TRBD1 for D (6 bases). This CDR3 comprises 14 residues. Trimming removed 6 bases from V and 0 bases from J, with 11 bases in between. Germline V lookup: CDR1 LNHDA, CDR2 SQIVND (reference sequence). The CDR3 protein is CASSGQTSNYGYTF. The CDR3 DNA reads as TGTGCCAGTAGCGGACAGACCTCTAACTATGGCTACACCTTC.

This chain connects TRBV11-3 to TRBJ2-2; D possibly corresponds to TRBD1 (8 bases). CDR3 size: 16 residues. Trimming removed 2 bases from V and 5 bases from J, with 15 bases in between. Germline lookup yields CDR1 SGHNT and CDR2 YENEEA. CDR3 sequence reads: CASSLLGQGGTGELFF. As DNA, the CDR3 is TGTGCCAGCAGCTTACTAGGACAGGGAGGGACCGGGGAGCTGTTTTTT.

With regard to this clone: Other DNA sequences of this sample code for an identical CDR3. The gene calls are TRBV11-2 and TRBJ2-7; D is undetermined. In germline, CDR1 is SGHAT, CDR2 FQNNGV. This CDR3 has 11 amino acids. V lost 5 bases, J lost 3 bases, and 5 bases lay in between. CDR3 sequence reads: CASSPRYEQYF. As DNA, the CDR3 is TGTGCCAGCAGCCCTCGCTACGAGCAGTACTTC.

This chain joins TRBV14 and TRBJ1-3; no definite D call. V was trimmed by 1 base and J by 2 bases, leaving 9 bases between them. Looked up from germline, CDR1 is SGHDN and CDR2 is FVKESK. The CDR3 spans 15 residues. The DNA of the CDR3 is TGTGCCAGCAGCCAAGGCCACACAGCTGGAAACACCATATATTTT. Protein sequence: CASSQGHTAGNTIYF.

V usage is TRBV11-3 and J usage is TRBJ2-7, with TRBD1 identical over 7 bases. The J segment lost 2 bases and the V segment lost 5 bases, leaving 6 bases of the junction unmatched. From germline, CDR1 is SGHNT and CDR2 YENEEA. The CDR3 is 14 residues long. The CDR3 bases are TGTGCCAGCAGCCCCCGGGACAGCACCTACGAGCAGTACTTC. Protein: CASSPRDSTYEQYF.

The chain is built from TRBV9 and TRBJ2-1, with 7 nucleotides matching TRBD2. The germline CDR1 and CDR2 sequences are SGDLS and YYNGEE. The V and J ends lost 3 bases and 2 bases, in that order; junction bases with no gene match: 5. The CDR3 has 15 residues. In DNA form, the CDR3 reads TGTGCCAGCAGCGCTACTAGCGAGACCTACAATGAGCAGTTCTTC. It encodes CASSATSETYNEQFF.

The rearrangement joins TRBV5-1 to TRBJ2-5; D possibly corresponds to TRBD1 (5 bases). V was clipped by 5 bases and J by 5 bases, with 22 bases between them. The length of the CDR3 is 16 residues. Germline V gene data show CDR1 as SGHRS and CDR2 as YFSETQ. For the CDR3, the DNA is TGCGCCAGCAGGAGGTCGATGGGTGAGACAGTTGAGACCCAGTACTTC. Its translation is CASRRSMGETVETQYF.

This clone was found a few times. The chain carries TRBV15 and TRBJ1-6; D gene ambiguous. Germline V gene lookup returns CDR1 LNHNV and CDR2 YYDKDF (reference sequence). This CDR3 region has 15 residues. Trimming left V 1 base short and J 7 bases short, with 11 bases between. The CDR3 sequence is CATSRARMANSPLHF. The CDR3 DNA reads TGTGCCACCAGCAGAGCTCGAATGGCCAATTCACCCCTCCACTTT.

The V gene is TRBV4-1, the J gene TRBJ2-7; 7 bases agree with TRBD2. The length of the CDR3 is 15 residues. Germline values: CDR1 MGHRA, CDR2 YSYEKL. J was trimmed by 2 bases and V by 8 bases; bases with no gene match: 12. The CDR3 DNA is TGCGCCAGCGGATTTAGGCGGGGGAGCGCCTACGAGCAGTACTTC. Translated, it gives CASGFRRGSAYEQYF.

The rearrangement uses TRBV4-1 and TRBJ1-4; tentative D call: TRBD1 (5 bases). V was clipped by 1 base and J by 0 bases, with 9 bases between them. CDR3 length equals 16 residues. CDR1 is MGHRA, CDR2 YSYEKL, per germline. CDR3 in amino acids: CASSQVPTATNEKLFF. The CDR3 region has the DNA TGCGCCAGCAGCCAAGTCCCGACAGCAACTAATGAAAAACTGTTTTTT.

This chain connects TRBV3-1 (or the pseudogene TRBV3-2) to TRBJ2-7, with 9 bases matching TRBD1. CDR1 LGHDT and CDR2 YNNKEL come from the germline V gene (reference sequence). The CDR3 consists of 17 residues. The junction had 16 bases not matched to a gene; V was cut back by 4 bases and J by 6 bases. The CDR3 spells CASSRVKTGTGPCEQYF. For the CDR3, the DNA is TGTGCCAGCAGCCGAGTGAAGACCGGGACAGGGCCATGCGAGCAGTACTTC.

The V and J genes are TRBV30 and TRBJ1-2, with TRBD1 identical over 9 bases. Germline values: CDR1 GTSNPN, CDR2 SVGIG (reference sequence). Unmatched junction bases numbered 6, after V lost 3 bases and J lost 1 base. This CDR3 is 15 amino acids long. The CDR3 bases are TGTGCCTGGAGGGGAAACAGGGGGCGTAACTATGGCTACACCTTC. Amino acid sequence: CAWRGNRGRNYGYTF.

The gene calls are TRBV7-6 and TRBJ2-3; 8 bases agree with TRBD2. The germline CDR1 and CDR2 sequences are SGHVS and FNYEAQ. This CDR3 spans 17 amino acids. Germline trimming cut 0 bases from V and 3 bases from J; bases unmatched to any gene: 8. The CDR3 is CASSLAATGGRTDTQYF. The CDR3 DNA reads as TGTGCCAGCAGCTTAGCGGCGACGGGGGGGCGGACAGATACGCAGTATTTT.

The rearrangement uses TRBV9 and TRBJ2-1; tentative D call: TRBD1 (6 bases). V lost 0 bases and J lost 5, with 9 bases in between. The length of the CDR3 is 14 residues. Germline CDR1 is SGDLS and CDR2 is YYNGEE. In DNA, the CDR3 is TGTGCCAGCAGCGTAGGGGGGCAAAACAATGAGCAGTTCTTC. It translates to CASSVGGQNNEQFF.

Note on this clone: The sample contains more than one DNA sequence encoding this CDR3. The chain has TRBV3-1 (or the pseudogene TRBV3-2) and TRBJ2-1, with D unresolved. The length of the CDR3 is 12 residues. The germline V gene encodes CDR1 LGHDT and CDR2 YNNKEL (reference sequence). The V and J ends lost 1 base and 9 bases respectively, with 7 bases between them. This CDR3 reads CASSQVAGEQFF. CDR3 nucleotides: TGTGCCAGCAGCCAAGTAGCCGGTGAGCAGTTCTTC.

The rearrangement links TRBV3-1 (or the pseudogene TRBV3-2) to TRBJ2-5, with 11 bases matching TRBD2. Germline CDR1 and CDR2: LGHDT and YNNKEL (reference sequence). CDR3 length: 17 amino acids. The V gene end was trimmed by 5 bases and the J gene end by 1 base; junction bases not matched to a gene: 9. The CDR3 coding sequence is TGTGCCAGCAGCGCGGGGAGGACTAGCGGGTCCCAAGAGACCCAGTACTTC. It specifies CASSAGRTSGSQETQYF.